Listed here are 32 T cell receptor beta chains from one sample, sequenced in a study of T cell changes during pregnancy in multiple sclerosis. TCRdb keeps only in-frame clones here, not all; method: immunoSEQ multiplex PCR. The sample carries about 40,000 clones, around 91% recorded once. The specimen comprised CD4+ T cells from peripheral blood mononuclear cells, sampled before pregnancy. The source of these receptors is a female donor with multiple sclerosis, enrolled in a pregnancy study.

The V and J genes are TRBV9 and TRBJ2-3; 12 bases align to TRBD2. Germline values: CDR1 SGDLS, CDR2 YYNGEE. The V gene end was trimmed by 3 bases and the J gene end by 2 bases; junction bases not matched to a gene: 4. This CDR3 has 16 residues. The CDR3 here is CASSGGLAGLTDTQYF. The DNA for the CDR3 is TGTGCCAGCAGCGGGGGACTAGCGGGTCTCACAGATACGCAGTATTTT.

A few counts support this clone. This chain links TRBV29-1 with TRBJ2-1; D ambiguous. Germline V gene sequence: CDR1 SQVTM, CDR2 ANQGSEA. This CDR3 region has 14 residues. V lost 4 bases, J lost 0 bases, and 10 bases lay in between. In DNA form, the CDR3 reads TGCAGCGTTGCGGCGCGAGGCTCCTACAATGAGCAGTTCTTC. Protein product: CSVAARGSYNEQFF.

This clone was detected once. This rearrangement joins TRBV15 to TRBJ2-1, with no clear D. Trimming left V 0 bases short and J 6 bases short, with 9 bases between. Germline values: CDR1 LNHNV, CDR2 YYDKDF (reference sequence). The CDR3 has 14 amino acids. The CDR3, as DNA: TGTGCCACCAGCAGAGATTACCCAGGCAATGAGCAGTTCTTC. Protein: CATSRDYPGNEQFF.

The CDR3 DNA is TGTGCCAGCAGCAACCCACTAGCGGGAGAAGAGACCCAGTACTTC. It yields the protein CASSNPLAGEETQYF. The chain recombines TRBV21-1 with TRBJ2-5; TRBD2 is taken as the D call from the table, unchecked against the DNA. TRBV21-1 is classified as a pseudogene. This CDR3 comprises 15 residues.

CDR3: CASSLSRTGGGQQFF. CDR3 sequence (DNA): TGTGCCAGCAGTTTATCCCGGACAGGGGGCGGACAGCAGTTCTTC. The rearrangement links TRBV28 to TRBJ2-1, with 11 bases lining up with TRBD1. Trimming removed 1 base from V and 11 bases from J; junction bases left unmatched: 7. The germline gives CDR1 MDHEN, CDR2 SYDVKM. The CDR3 is 15 residues long.

The chain recombines TRBV6-6 with TRBJ2-1, with D tentatively TRBD1 (6 bases). From germline, CDR1 is MNHNY and CDR2 SVGAGI (reference sequence). Trimming pared 7 bases from V and 6 bases from J, leaving 13 bases between. The length of the CDR3 is 13 residues. The CDR3 DNA is TGTGCCAGCACCCGAGGGGGTCGCAATGAGCAGTTCTTC. Translated, it gives CASTRGGRNEQFF.

A note on this clone: Other DNA sequences in the sample encode the same CDR3. V usage is TRBV6-6 and J usage is TRBJ2-7, with 7 positions matching TRBD1. The CDR3 extends over 14 amino acids. CDR1 is MNHNY, CDR2 SVGAGI, per germline (reference sequence). V gave up 2 bases and J gave up 4 bases; unmatched junction bases: 5. The CDR3 sequence: CASSYGTADYEQYF. The CDR3 DNA sequence: TGTGCCAGCAGTTACGGGACAGCGGATTACGAGCAGTACTTC.

Regarding this clone: At one end, the junction sequence differs from germline, possibly due to a read error. V gene TRBV11-1 combines with J gene TRBJ2-1, with 7 bases aligning to TRBD2. The CDR3 spans 12 residues. Germline V gene lookup returns CDR1 SGHAT and CDR2 FQDESV (reference sequence). The CDR3 DNA sequence: TGTGCCAGCAGCTGGACTAGTTCCACTGTCGTCTTC. This gives the protein CASSWTSSTVVF.

The chain uses TRBV5-1 and TRBJ2-7; D might be TRBD1 (6 bases). The germline V gene encodes CDR1 SGHRS and CDR2 YFSETQ. V was trimmed by 4 bases and J by 0 bases, leaving 14 bases between them. The CDR3 is 15 residues long. The chain's CDR3 is CASSLRQASSYEQYF. CDR3 DNA sequence: TGCGCCAGCAGCCTACGACAGGCAAGCTCCTACGAGCAGTACTTC. Variable domain in full (rest from reference TRBV5-1 and TRBJ2-7): KAGVTQTPRYLIKTRGQQVTLSCSPISGHRSVSWYQQTPGQGLQFLFEYFSETQRNKGNFPGRFSGRQFSNSRSEMNVSTLELGDSALYLCASSLRQASSYEQYFGPGTRLTVT.

The CDR3: CASSLGGQRLYGYTF. The CDR3 nucleotides read TGTGCCAGCAGCTTAGGTGGTCAGCGACTATATGGCTACACCTTC. The chain employs TRBV7-2 and TRBJ1-2; D remains unclear. The V end was cut by 1 base, the J end by 5 bases, with 14 bases between. Per the germline V gene, CDR1 is SGHTA and CDR2 is FQGNSA. The CDR3 spans 15 residues.

The chain recombines TRBV30 with TRBJ1-5; no firm D call. CDR1 and CDR2 from the germline V gene are GTSNPN and SVGIG (reference sequence). Between the trimmed V and J ends, which lost 0 bases and 3 bases, there was a span of 9 bases. This CDR3 has 14 amino acids. CDR3 loop: CAWSVSGNNQPQHF. In DNA, the CDR3 is TGTGCCTGGAGTGTATCAGGTAACAATCAGCCCCAGCATTTT.

The chain carries TRBV9 and TRBJ2-2; maybe TRBD2 (6 bases). In germline, CDR1 is SGDLS, CDR2 YYNGEE. V lost 0 bases, J lost 2 bases, and 11 bases lay in between. The CDR3 extends over 16 amino acids. The CDR3: CASSVAAGLNTGELFF. The CDR3 nucleotides are TGTGCCAGCAGCGTAGCCGCGGGACTTAACACCGGGGAGCTGTTTTTT.

The chain has TRBV27 and TRBJ2-1; D unclear. Deletions cut 3 bases from V and 9 bases from J, with 18 bases between. CDR1 MNHEY and CDR2 SMNVEV come from the germline V gene (reference sequence). The length of the CDR3 is 15 residues. The CDR3 coding sequence is TGTGCCAGCAGTTTTAGAATTGGGCCCTTCGGTGAGCAGTTCTTC. Its translation: CASSFRIGPFGEQFF.

This chain connects TRBV2 to TRBJ1-5; possible D gene TRBD1, 5 bases. The CDR3 is 14 residues long. Germline V CDR1 and CDR2: SNHLY, FYNNEI. Trimming took 6 bases from V and 0 from J, leaving 9 bases between them. The CDR3 DNA is TGTGCCAGCAGGACAGCCCGTAGCAATCAGCCCCAGCATTTT. Its translation: CASRTARSNQPQHF.

The chain is built from TRBV28 and TRBJ2-2; TRBD1 agrees at 8 bases. This CDR3 is 17 amino acids long. Germline trimming cut 2 bases from V and 7 bases from J; bases unmatched to any gene: 12. Germline V gene data show CDR1 as MDHEN and CDR2 as SYDVKM. The CDR3 here is CASSLAGTGKLSGELFF. Here the CDR3 DNA reads TGTGCCAGCAGTTTAGCTGGGACAGGTAAACTTAGCGGGGAGCTGTTTTTT.

The chain combines TRBV7-2 with TRBJ1-2; tentative D call: TRBD1 (5 bases). Looked up from germline, CDR1 is SGHTA and CDR2 is FQGNSA. The CDR3 is 16 amino acids. The V end lost 2 bases, the J end lost 0 bases, and 13 bases lay between the germline ends. This CDR3 reads CASSLFPAGANYGYTF. The CDR3 DNA reads TGTGCCAGCAGCTTATTCCCCGCGGGGGCTAACTATGGCTACACCTTC.

The rearrangement joins TRBV10-3 to TRBJ2-7; no clear D gene. Trimming cost V 0 bases and J 0 bases, with 12 bases left between them. The CDR3 spans 16 residues. The germline V gene encodes CDR1 ENHRY and CDR2 SYGVKD. The CDR3 protein is CAISESFFGNSYEQYF. The CDR3 DNA sequence: TGTGCCATCAGTGAGTCGTTTTTTGGCAACTCCTACGAGCAGTACTTC.

J is TRBJ2-3 and V is TRBV28, with 11 bases fitting TRBD2. The germline gives CDR1 MDHEN, CDR2 SYDVKM. V gave up 3 bases and J gave up 1 base; unmatched junction bases: 12. The CDR3 runs to 19 residues. The CDR3 sequence is CASSFKGPRTSGRTDTQYF. CDR3 coding DNA: TGTGCCAGCAGTTTTAAGGGCCCGAGGACTAGCGGGCGCACAGATACGCAGTATTTT.

This chain links TRBV7-2 with TRBJ2-7; maybe TRBD1 (6 bases). The CDR3 sequence is 15 residues long. From germline, CDR1 is SGHTA and CDR2 FQGNSA. The V end lost 5 bases, the J end lost 4 bases, and 18 bases lay between the germline ends. CDR3 nucleotide sequence: TGTGCCAGCAGCCATGGTGGGGGCGGTCTGTACGAGCAGTACTTC. As protein: CASSHGGGGLYEQYF.

This chain joins TRBV27 and TRBJ1-2; no clear D. Germline CDR1 is MNHEY and CDR2 is SMNVEV (reference sequence). The CDR3 has 13 residues. The ends were cut back, 10 bases at V and 4 bases at J, with 16 bases in the middle. The CDR3: CATNGPRPYGYTF. The CDR3 region has the DNA TGTGCCACCAATGGGCCAAGACCCTATGGCTACACCTTC.

J is TRBJ1-1 and V is TRBV6-5; D remains ambiguous. The CDR3 extends over 13 amino acids. Germline lookup yields CDR1 MNHEY and CDR2 SVGAGI. V dropped 6 bases and J dropped 11 bases, with 19 bases sitting between them. CDR3 amino acids: CASSAVGIGDAFF. For the CDR3, the DNA is TGTGCCAGCAGCGCGGTCGGGATCGGCGATGCTTTCTTT.

The rearrangement links TRBV6-1 to TRBJ2-6; 10 positions match TRBD1. The CDR3 runs to 17 residues. Trimming removed 4 bases from V and 0 bases from J; junction bases left unmatched: 3. CDR1 and CDR2 (germline): MNHNS, SASEGT. CDR3 amino acids: CASSADRGASGANVLTF. The CDR3 nucleotides are TGTGCCAGCAGTGCGGACAGGGGGGCCTCTGGGGCCAACGTCCTGACTTTC.

This rearrangement joins TRBV19 to TRBJ1-2, with unresolved D. Per germline, CDR1 LNHDA and CDR2 SQIVND (reference sequence). This CDR3 is 15 amino acids long. Trimming removed 0 bases at V and 6 bases at J, with 14 bases between. The CDR3 sequence is CASSIDGGNPHGYTF. CDR3 in DNA: TGTGCCAGTAGTATAGATGGAGGGAATCCCCATGGCTACACCTTC.

The V call is TRBV5-1, the J call TRBJ2-5, with a tentative D call TRBD2 (5 bases). Trimming left V 0 bases short and J 8 bases short, with 11 bases between. The CDR3 contains 13 residues. Germline CDR1 reads SGHRS; CDR2 reads YFSETQ. The CDR3 loop reads CASSLAGLGTQYF. The CDR3 nucleotides read TGCGCCAGCAGCTTGGCGGGGTTGGGAACCCAGTACTTC.

The CDR3 nucleotides read TGTGCCAGCAGTTTAGGGTGGGCGGGAGGCTACACCTTC. It yields the protein CASSLGWAGGYTF. This chain uses TRBV28 with TRBJ1-2; D is unclear. Trimming stripped 2 bases from V and 8 bases from J, with 12 bases between. Germline-derived CDR1 and CDR2 are MDHEN and SYDVKM. This CDR3 comprises 13 residues.

In its sample, this clone was seen once. This rearrangement joins TRBV5-1 to TRBJ2-5, with D perhaps matching TRBD1 (6 bases). CDR1 and CDR2 from the germline V gene are SGHRS and YFSETQ. Trimming removed 7 bases at V and 5 bases at J, with 18 bases between. This CDR3 is 14 amino acids long. The CDR3 DNA follows: TGCGCCAGCCATGGGGGCGGCCGAGGGGAGACCCAGTACTTC. This encodes CASHGGGRGETQYF.

This chain uses TRBV5-6 with TRBJ2-1; D is perhaps TRBD1 (5 bases). The CDR3 runs 12 residues. Germline lookup yields CDR1 SGHDT and CDR2 YYEEEE. Trimming stripped 4 bases from V and 7 bases from J, with 9 bases between. The CDR3 loop reads CASSDRGNEQFF. CDR3 DNA sequence: TGTGCCAGCAGCGATAGGGGTAATGAGCAGTTCTTC.

V is TRBV18 and J is TRBJ2-1; 9 bases align to TRBD2. J lost 2 bases, V lost 5 bases, and 4 bases had no gene match. The CDR3 is 15 amino acids. Germline V CDR1 and CDR2: KGHSH, LQKENI. CDR3 nucleotides: TGTGCCAGCTCAGAACCTAGCGGGACCTACAATGAGCAGTTCTTC. This translates into CASSEPSGTYNEQFF.

This CDR3 reads CASSLNLLAGVETQYF. CDR3 sequence (DNA): TGTGCCAGCAGCTTAAACCTACTAGCGGGAGTGGAGACCCAGTACTTC. The chain employs TRBV7-6 and TRBJ2-5; 11 nucleotides agree with TRBD2. CDR1 and CDR2 (germline): SGHVS, FNYEAQ. Germline trimming cut 2 bases from V and 5 bases from J; bases unmatched to any gene: 7. The CDR3 runs to 16 residues.

This sequence joins TRBV7-2 and TRBJ2-5; 7 bases fit TRBD1. Germline V lookup: CDR1 SGHTA, CDR2 FQGNSA. V was pared by 5 bases and J by 5 bases, with 11 bases of the junction left unmatched. CDR3 length: 15 residues. Here the CDR3 DNA reads TGTGCCAGCAGCCACCAAGACAGGGCGGCGGAGACCCAGTACTTC. It translates to CASSHQDRAAETQYF.

The V and J genes are TRBV7-2 and TRBJ1-5; 7 bases are a match to TRBD1. Trimming cost V 5 bases and J 0 bases; bases outside gene matches: 4. This CDR3 spans 15 amino acids. Germline loops: CDR1 SGHTA, CDR2 FQGNSA. The CDR3 DNA reads TGTGCCAGCAGCCCCACAGGGGATAGCAATCAGCCCCAGCATTTT. Amino acids: CASSPTGDSNQPQHF.

This clone was seen once. This CDR3 reads CASSFPGQQSEQYF. CDR3 nucleotide sequence: TGTGCCAGCAGCTTCCCGGGACAGCAGTCGGAGCAGTACTTC. J is TRBJ2-7 and V is TRBV5-6; 7 bases fit TRBD1. CDR1 is SGHDT, CDR2 YYEEEE, per germline. Trimming at V came to 2 bases and at J to 7 bases, leaving 9 bases not matched to a gene. There are 14 residues in the CDR3.